This is a list of T cell receptor beta chains from one sample in a study of cytotoxic CD8 clonotypes in ibrutinib-treated CLL. Measured with immunoSEQ multiplex PCR; TCRdb has only the in-frame clones, and not every one. The table has about 44,000 clones, around 70% seen once. The specimen comprised PBMCs, sampled after 12 months of ibrutinib treatment. All receptors come from a human donor with chronic lymphocytic leukemia. Each CDR3 is given with its conserved first and last residue. Each record gives: J gene, V gene, D gene, CDR3 length, clone size, CDR3 protein, CDR3 DNA. The D gene is left open where the match is weak. Not all rows give a size; the values are once, few, many and, for expanded clones, a class.

TRBJ1-2,TRBV15,NA,16,NA,CATSRENRVSGYGYTF,TGTGCCACCAGCAGAGAGAACAGGGTTTCGGGCTATGGCTACACCTTC
TRBJ2-5,TRBV2,TRBD1,14,NA,CASSPHRGTETQYF,TGTGCCAGCAGTCCCCACAGGGGAACAGAGACCCAGTACTTC
TRBJ1-3,TRBV27,NA,13,NA,CASSLFRGNTIYF,TGTGCCAGCAGTTTATTCAGGGGAAACACCATATATTTT
TRBJ2-5,TRBV6-1,NA,13,NA,CASSEAGLFSQYF,TGTGCCAGCAGTGAAGCTGGGTTGTTTTCCCAGTACTTC
TRBJ2-3,TRBV19,TRBD2,19,NA,CASSIYVRASGPEVDTQYF,TGTGCCAGTAGTATATATGTAAGGGCTAGCGGACCGGAGGTAGATACGCAGTATTTT
TRBJ2-3,TRBV7-2,NA,14,NA,CASSPVTGGWAQYF,TGTGCCAGCAGCCCAGTTACTGGGGGTTGGGCGCAGTATTTT
TRBJ1-3,TRBV7-6,NA,16,NA,CASSLVGVRAGNTIYF,TGTGCCAGCAGCTTAGTCGGAGTTAGGGCTGGAAACACCATATATTTT
TRBJ2-6,TRBV29-1,NA,17,few,CSVAAGGQYSGANVLTF,TGCAGCGTTGCAGCTGGAGGCCAATACTCTGGGGCCAACGTCCTGACTTTC
TRBJ1-4,TRBV6-5,NA,14,once,CASRQLTGKGKLFF,TGTGCCAGCAGACAGCTAACCGGGAAGGGAAAACTGTTTTTT
TRBJ1-1,TRBV7-9,NA,13,NA,CASRDLEDTEAFF,TGTGCCAGCAGGGACCTCGAGGACACTGAAGCTTTCTTT
TRBJ1-5,TRBV19,TRBD1,15,NA,CASERQGQINQPQHF,TGTGCCAGTGAACGACAGGGACAGATCAATCAGCCCCAGCATTTT
TRBJ2-3,TRBV9,NA,12,NA,CASSVLEDTQYF,TGTGCCAGCAGCGTTCTAGAGGATACGCAGTATTTT
TRBJ2-5,TRBV7-3,NA,15,NA,CASSPPSVGQETQYF,TGTGCCAGCAGCCCTCCGTCGGTGGGTCAAGAGACCCAGTACTTC
TRBJ2-7,TRBV7-6,NA,14,NA,CASSLGGEAYEQYF,TGTGCCAGCAGCCTTGGGGGCGAGGCCTACGAGCAGTACTTC
TRBJ2-1,TRBV5-1,NA,15,once,CASSYESGGLKEQFF,TGCGCCAGCAGCTATGAGTCGGGGGGCCTCAAAGAGCAGTTCTTC
TRBJ2-5,TRBV5-1,NA,15,few,CASSLGTGYQETQYF,TGCGCCAGCAGCTTGGGAACAGGGTACCAAGAGACCCAGTACTTC
TRBJ1-3,TRBV6-1,NA,16,NA,CASSGIGRYSGNTIYF,TGTGCCAGCAGTGGGATCGGACGGTACTCTGGAAACACCATATATTTT
TRBJ2-3,TRBV6-4,TRBD1,16,NA,CASSDSRQGSTDTQYF,TGTGCCAGCAGTGACTCGCGACAGGGCAGCACAGATACGCAGTATTTT
TRBJ2-2,TRBV11-3,NA,14,once,CASSLGGRTGELFF,TGTGCCAGCAGCTTAGGGGGGAGGACCGGGGAGCTGTTTTTT
TRBJ2-7,TRBV7-2,TRBD2,14,NA,CASSFASGPYEQYF,TGTGCCAGCAGCTTTGCTAGCGGGCCCTACGAGCAGTACTTC
TRBJ2-7,TRBV13,TRBD1,12,NA,CASSTGGYEQYF,TGTGCCAGCAGCACAGGGGGCTACGAGCAGTACTTC
TRBJ2-7,TRBV13,TRBD2,14,NA,CASSLGLGDYEQYF,TGTGCCAGCAGCCTCGGACTAGGGGACTACGAGCAGTACTTC